The T cell receptor (beta chain) under discussion was sequenced for a study of PD-L1 blockade in urothelial cancer (dated by TCRdb to 2016 to 2017). About the investigation overall: All patients started therapy at some point between 2014 and 2016 and received atezolizumab 1,200 mg intravenously every 3 weeks. About 90% of the 29 patients were males with bladder-origin urothelial cancer, and 18 of 29 reported a prior smoking history. An ECOG performance status of 0 or 1 was recorded for the patients, and 0 to 3 prior chemotherapy regimens had been received by the patients. Tumor samples gave a median of approximately 1,400 T cells and some 990 unique TCRs, with a median clonality of about 0.096 and T cell proportion of under 0.1. The study, an exploratory multi-omic analysis, examined somatic, immune and clinical correlates of response to PD-L1 blockade with atezolizumab in urothelial cancer. Pretreatment tumor samples and matched peripheral blood, collected serially before and after atezolizumab treatment, underwent TCR sequencing. Progression-free survival longer than 6 months counted as durable clinical benefit, and TCR features were additionally tested against both progression-free and overall survival. In the same patients, pretreatment tumors underwent whole exome sequencing and RNA sequencing in addition to TCR sequencing. Roughly 9 patients reached durable clinical benefit, while 15 to 20 patients did not. Twenty-nine patients had pretreatment blood TCR-seq, about 25 had at least one posttreatment blood collection, and about 25 had tumor TCR-seq. Five patients were left out of tumor TCR analyses because tumors from two patients failed quality control and three patients had no tumor available.

The time point tag for this specimen amounts to: pretreatment tumor sample. A cohort of approximately 31 patients with locally advanced or metastatic urothelial carcinoma, treated at Memorial Sloan Kettering on a trial protocol, was included. All tumor tissue used for sequencing was obtained prior to atezolizumab dosing. The Qiagen DNeasy Blood extraction kit was used to purify genomic DNA from total PBMCs and from tumor samples. To estimate absolute template abundance from read counts, synthetic TCR analog templates were spiked into each PCR. For FFPE tumors, housekeeping genes were amplified and quantified so that usable DNA could be estimated and T cell fraction could be computed. Using the immunoSEQ assay, TCRbeta CDR3 regions were amplified from genomic DNA with bias-controlled V and J gene primers. Sequencing of rearranged TCRbeta segments was done at approximately 20X coverage. Concerning the study's data processing: Clustering was used to correct sequencing errors, and CDR3s were annotated against IMGT so that V, D and J genes could be assigned. Only productive TCRbeta rearrangements were used in downstream analyses, excluding out-of-frame or stop-codon sequences. Clonality was computed as one minus Shannon entropy normalized by the log of the number of unique productive sequences. Fisher's exact test with Benjamini-Hochberg correction, using a cutoff of adjusted p below 0.01, was how clones that differed between time points or between blood and tumor were identified. TCRdb mirrors the immuneACCESS table, restricted to in-frame sequences. Some clones are absent from its copies; in checked studies, under half trace to an unresolved V gene, and the reason for the others is unknown. V and J calls plus clone size are reproduced from that table; the DNA served to infer D and trimming. The sample contains about 35,000 clones, 36% of them found a single time. Together, the top ten hold 8.5% to 10% of the sample.

CDR1 LNHDA and CDR2 SQIVND were looked up in the germline V gene (reference sequence). V and J lose 2 bases and 0 bases, and a span of 4 bases separates them. The CDR3 runs 13 residues from the cysteine to the phenylalanine. The entry retains the CDR3 DNA only, 39 bases that are in frame from base 1. Summary of the overall study and its limitations: Because of the small sample size (n ≈ 30) and the many exploratory analyses performed, the results are intended to be regarded as hypothesis-generating. A higher proportion of tumor-infiltrating T lymphocytes was found in patients with durable benefit (n of about 24, Mann-Whitney p = 0.047). Among patients with durable benefit, tumor-associated TCR clones showed greater expansion in peripheral blood 3 weeks after treatment started (n of about 20, p = 0.022). Tumor samples were FFPE, not collected immediately before treatment, and only one sample per patient was used, possibly missing heterogeneity.

In its sample, this clone was seen a few times. It lacks a known antigen. Qualities for individual bases were not recorded, and no much larger clone is one base off. This TCR derives from a man aged 55 to 70 with urothelial cancer. Sequencing was performed on tumor tissue, taken before atezolizumab (anti-PD-L1) treatment. The rearrangement combines TRBV19 with TRBJ2-5; the D segment cannot be called with confidence. The CDR3 region reads CASSIQYQETQYF. The bases read TGTGCCAGTAGTATACAGTACCAAGAGACCCAGTACTTC.